This TCR beta chain stems from a study of beta chain features in type 1 diabetes. V lost 3 bases, J lost 3 bases, and 2 bases stayed unmatched. The CDR3 covers 15 residues. The germline CDR1 and CDR2 sequences are SEHNR and FQNEAQ (reference sequence). This clone was observed a few times. Its target is not known. Isolated RNA was reverse transcribed in full, so expressed TCRB transcripts were sequenced. TCRdb's table, derived via immunoSEQ multiplex PCR, lists solely in-frame clones and lacks some. The sample yields about 300,000 clones, 8% seen once. Study findings and constraints: Across patients, naive, central memory and Treg TCRB repertoires exhibited apparently greater similarity than was observed across healthy donors. Across all four CD4+ subsets, people with type 1 diabetes showed modestly shorter TCRB CDR3s. Type 1 diabetes patients had fewer VDJ junction insertions and more deletions.

Sorting gave populations that all exceeded 95% purity. What was sequenced was central memory CD4+ T cells from blood. This TCR came from a woman between 18 and 29 years old in good health. This sequence joins TRBV7-9 and TRBJ2-7; TRBD2 aligns across 13 bases. The CDR3 DNA follows: TGTGCCAGCAGCTTTAGGACTAGCGGGAGCTACGAGCAGTACTTC. Encoded protein: CASSFRTSGSYEQYF.